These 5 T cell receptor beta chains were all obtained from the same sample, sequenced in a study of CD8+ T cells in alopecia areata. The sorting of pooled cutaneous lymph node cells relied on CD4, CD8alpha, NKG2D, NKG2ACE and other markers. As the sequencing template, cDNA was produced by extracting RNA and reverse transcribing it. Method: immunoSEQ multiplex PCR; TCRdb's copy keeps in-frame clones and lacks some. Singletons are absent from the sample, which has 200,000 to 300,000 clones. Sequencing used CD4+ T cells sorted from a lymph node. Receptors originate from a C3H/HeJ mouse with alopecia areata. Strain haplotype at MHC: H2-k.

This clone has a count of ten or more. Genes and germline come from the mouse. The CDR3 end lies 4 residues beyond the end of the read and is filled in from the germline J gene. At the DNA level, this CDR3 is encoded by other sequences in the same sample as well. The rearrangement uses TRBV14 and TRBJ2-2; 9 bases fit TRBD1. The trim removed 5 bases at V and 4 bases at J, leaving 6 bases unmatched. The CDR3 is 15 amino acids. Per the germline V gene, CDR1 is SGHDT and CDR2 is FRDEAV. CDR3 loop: CASSPGQGGTGQLYF. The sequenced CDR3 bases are TGTGCCAGCAGCCCGGGACAGGGCGGCACCGGG.

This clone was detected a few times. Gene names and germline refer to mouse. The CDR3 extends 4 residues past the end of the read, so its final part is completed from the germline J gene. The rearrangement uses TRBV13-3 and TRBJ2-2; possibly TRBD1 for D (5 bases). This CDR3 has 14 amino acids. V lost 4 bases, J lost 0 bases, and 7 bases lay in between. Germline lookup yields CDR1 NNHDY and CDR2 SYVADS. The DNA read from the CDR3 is TGTGCCAGCAGTCGACAGTCAAACACCGGG. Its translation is CASSRQSNTG. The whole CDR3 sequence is CASSRQSNTGQLYF.

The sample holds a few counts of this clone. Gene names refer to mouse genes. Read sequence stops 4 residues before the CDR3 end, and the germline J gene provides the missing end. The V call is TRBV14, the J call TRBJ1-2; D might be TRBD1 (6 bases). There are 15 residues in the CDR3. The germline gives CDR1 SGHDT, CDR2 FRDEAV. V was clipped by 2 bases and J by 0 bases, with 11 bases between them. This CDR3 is CASSLRGHANSDYTF. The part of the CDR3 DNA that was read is TGTGCCAGCAGTTTACGGGGACACGCAAACTCC.

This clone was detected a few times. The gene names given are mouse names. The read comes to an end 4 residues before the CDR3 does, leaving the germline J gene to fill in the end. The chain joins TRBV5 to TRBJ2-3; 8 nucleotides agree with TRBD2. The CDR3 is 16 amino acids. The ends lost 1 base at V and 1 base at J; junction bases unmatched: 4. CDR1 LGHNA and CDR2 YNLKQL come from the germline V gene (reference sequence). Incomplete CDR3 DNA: TGTGCCAGCAGCCAAGCTGGGGGGCCCGGTGCAGAA. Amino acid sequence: CASSQAGGPGAE. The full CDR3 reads CASSQAGGPGAETLYF.

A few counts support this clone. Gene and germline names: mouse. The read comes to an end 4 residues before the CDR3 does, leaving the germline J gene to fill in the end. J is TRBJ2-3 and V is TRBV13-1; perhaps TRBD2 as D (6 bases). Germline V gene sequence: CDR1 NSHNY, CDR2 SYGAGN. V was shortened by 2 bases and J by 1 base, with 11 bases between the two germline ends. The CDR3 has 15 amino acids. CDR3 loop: CASSDGLQGAETLYF. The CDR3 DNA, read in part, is TGTGCCAGCAGTGACGGACTGCAGGGTGCAGAA.